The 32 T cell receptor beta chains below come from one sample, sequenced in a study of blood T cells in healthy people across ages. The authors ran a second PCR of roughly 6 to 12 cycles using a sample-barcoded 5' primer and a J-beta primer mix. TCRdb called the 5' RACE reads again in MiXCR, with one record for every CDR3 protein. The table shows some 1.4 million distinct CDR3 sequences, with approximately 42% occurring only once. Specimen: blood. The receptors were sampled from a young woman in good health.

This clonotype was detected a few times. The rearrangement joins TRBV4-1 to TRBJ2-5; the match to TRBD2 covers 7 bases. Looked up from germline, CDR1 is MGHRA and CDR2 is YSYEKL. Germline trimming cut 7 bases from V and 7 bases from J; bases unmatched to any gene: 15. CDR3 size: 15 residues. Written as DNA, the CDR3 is TGCGCCAGCACCCCGTTAGTGGGGACGGGGGGGACCCAGTACTTC. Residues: CASTPLVGTGGTQYF.

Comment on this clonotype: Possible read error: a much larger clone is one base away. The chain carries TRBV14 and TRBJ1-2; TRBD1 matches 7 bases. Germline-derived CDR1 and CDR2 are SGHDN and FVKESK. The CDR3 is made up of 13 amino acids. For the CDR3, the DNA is TGTGCCGGCAGCCAAGGGACAGTCTATGGCTACACCTTC. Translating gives CAGSQGTVYGYTF.

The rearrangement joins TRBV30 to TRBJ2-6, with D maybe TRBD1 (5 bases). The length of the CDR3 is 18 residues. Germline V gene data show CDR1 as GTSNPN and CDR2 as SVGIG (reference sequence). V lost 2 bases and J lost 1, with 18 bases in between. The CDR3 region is CAWSQSGQGRSGANVLTF. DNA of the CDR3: TGTGCCTGGAGTCAGAGTGGGCAGGGCCGTTCTGGGGCCAACGTCCTGACTTTC.

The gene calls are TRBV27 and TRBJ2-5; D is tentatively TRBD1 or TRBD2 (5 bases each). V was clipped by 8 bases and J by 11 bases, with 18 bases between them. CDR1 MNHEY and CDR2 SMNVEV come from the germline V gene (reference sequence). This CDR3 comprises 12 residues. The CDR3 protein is CASGGRDHEQYF. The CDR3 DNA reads TGTGCCAGCGGCGGACGGGACCATGAGCAGTACTTC.

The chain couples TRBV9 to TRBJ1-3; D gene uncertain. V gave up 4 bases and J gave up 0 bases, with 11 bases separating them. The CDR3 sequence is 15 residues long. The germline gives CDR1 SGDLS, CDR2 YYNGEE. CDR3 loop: CASSPIGLSGNTIYF. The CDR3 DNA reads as TGTGCCAGCAGCCCGATCGGCCTCTCTGGAAACACCATATATTTT.

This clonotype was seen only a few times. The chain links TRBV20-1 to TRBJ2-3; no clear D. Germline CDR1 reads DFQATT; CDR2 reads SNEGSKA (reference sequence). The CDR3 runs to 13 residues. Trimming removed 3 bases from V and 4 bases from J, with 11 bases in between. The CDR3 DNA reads TGCAGTGCTAGGGCCGCCGGGTCAGATACGCAGTATTTT. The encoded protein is CSARAAGSDTQYF.

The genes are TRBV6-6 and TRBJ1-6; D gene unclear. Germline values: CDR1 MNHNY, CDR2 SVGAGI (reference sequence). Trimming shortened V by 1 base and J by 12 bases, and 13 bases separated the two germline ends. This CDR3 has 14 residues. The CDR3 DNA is TGTGCCAGCAGTTACTTGCGGGAACCCCAACCCCTCCACTTT. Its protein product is CASSYLREPQPLHF.

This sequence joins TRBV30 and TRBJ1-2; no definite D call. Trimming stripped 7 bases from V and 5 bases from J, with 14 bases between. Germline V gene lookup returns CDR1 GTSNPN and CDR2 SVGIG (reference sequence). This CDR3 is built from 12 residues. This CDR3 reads CASLSVAYGYTF. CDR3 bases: TGTGCCTCGTTATCGGTAGCGTATGGCTACACCTTC.

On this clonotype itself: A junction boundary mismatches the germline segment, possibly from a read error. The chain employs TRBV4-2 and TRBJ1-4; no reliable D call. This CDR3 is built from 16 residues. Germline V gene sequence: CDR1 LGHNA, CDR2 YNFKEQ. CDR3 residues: CASSQDVLGTDEKLFF. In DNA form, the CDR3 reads TGTGCCAGCAGCCAAGATGTCCTGGGAACTGATGAAAAACTGTTTTTT.

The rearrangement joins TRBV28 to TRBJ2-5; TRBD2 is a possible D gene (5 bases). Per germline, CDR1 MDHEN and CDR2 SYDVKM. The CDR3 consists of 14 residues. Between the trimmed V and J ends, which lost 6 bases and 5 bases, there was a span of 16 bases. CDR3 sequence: CASRPPGGSETQYF. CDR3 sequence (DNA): TGTGCCAGCAGACCTCCAGGAGGTTCGGAGACCCAGTACTTC.

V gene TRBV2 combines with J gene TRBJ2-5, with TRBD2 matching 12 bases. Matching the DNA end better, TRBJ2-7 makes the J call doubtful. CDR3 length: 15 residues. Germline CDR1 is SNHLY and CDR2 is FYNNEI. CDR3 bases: TGTGCCAGCAGTGAACTAGCGGGGGGGTACTACGAGCAGTACTTC. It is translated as CASSELAGGYYEQYF.

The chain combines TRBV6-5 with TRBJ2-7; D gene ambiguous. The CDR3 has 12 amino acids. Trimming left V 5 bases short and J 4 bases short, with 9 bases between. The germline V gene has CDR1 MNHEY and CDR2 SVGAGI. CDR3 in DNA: TGTGCCAGCAGTGCCACCCGGTACGAGCAGTACTTC. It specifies CASSATRYEQYF.

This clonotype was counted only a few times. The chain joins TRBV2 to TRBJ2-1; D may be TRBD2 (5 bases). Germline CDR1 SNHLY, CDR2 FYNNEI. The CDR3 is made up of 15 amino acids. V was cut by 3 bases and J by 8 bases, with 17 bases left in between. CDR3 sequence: CASSEPSLGMYEQFF. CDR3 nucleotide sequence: TGTGCCAGCAGTGAGCCTAGCCTCGGGATGTATGAGCAGTTCTTC. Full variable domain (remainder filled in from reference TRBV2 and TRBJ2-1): EPEVTQTPSHQVTQMGQEVILRCVPISNHLYFYWYRQILGQKVEFLVSFYNNEISEKSEIFDDQFSVERPDGSNFTLKIRSTKLEDSAMYFCASSEPSLGMYEQFFGPGTRLTVL.

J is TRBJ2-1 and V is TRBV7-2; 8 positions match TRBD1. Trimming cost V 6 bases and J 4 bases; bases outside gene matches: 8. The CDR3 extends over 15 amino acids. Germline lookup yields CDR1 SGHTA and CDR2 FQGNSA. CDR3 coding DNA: TGTGCCAGCAGGTTCGACAGGGGACAGTACAATGAGCAGTTCTTC. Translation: CASRFDRGQYNEQFF. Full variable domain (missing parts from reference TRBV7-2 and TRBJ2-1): GAGVSQSPSNKVTEKGKDVELRCDPISGHTALYWYRQSLGQGLEFLIYFQGNSAPDKSGLPSDRFSAERTGGSVSTLTIQRTQQEDSAVYLCASRFDRGQYNEQFFGPGTRLTVL.

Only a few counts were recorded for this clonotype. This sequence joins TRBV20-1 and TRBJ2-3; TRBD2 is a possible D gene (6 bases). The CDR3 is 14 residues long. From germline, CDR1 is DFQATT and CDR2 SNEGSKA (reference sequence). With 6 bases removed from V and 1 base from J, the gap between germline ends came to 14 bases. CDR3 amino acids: CSALSPSGTDTQYF. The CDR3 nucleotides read TGCAGTGCCCTCAGCCCTAGCGGCACAGATACGCAGTATTTT.

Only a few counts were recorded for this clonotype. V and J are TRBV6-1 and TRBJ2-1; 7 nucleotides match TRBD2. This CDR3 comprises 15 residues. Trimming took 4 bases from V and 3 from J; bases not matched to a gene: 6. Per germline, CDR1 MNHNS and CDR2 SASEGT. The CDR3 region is CASSVMASGYNEQFF. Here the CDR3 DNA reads TGTGCCAGCAGTGTTATGGCTAGCGGCTACAATGAGCAGTTCTTC.

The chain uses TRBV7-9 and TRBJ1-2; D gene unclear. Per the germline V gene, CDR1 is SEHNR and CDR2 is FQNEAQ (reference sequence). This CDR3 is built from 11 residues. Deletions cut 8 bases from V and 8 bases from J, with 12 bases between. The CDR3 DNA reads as TGTGCCAGCGGGCCCCCCGAAGGCTACACCTTC. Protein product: CASGPPEGYTF.

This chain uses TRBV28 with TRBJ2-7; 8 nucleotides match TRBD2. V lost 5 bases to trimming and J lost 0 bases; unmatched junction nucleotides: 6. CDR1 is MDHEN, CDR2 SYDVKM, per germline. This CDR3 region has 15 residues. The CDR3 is CASSNPSGLSYEQYF. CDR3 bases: TGTGCCAGCAGTAATCCTAGCGGGCTCTCCTACGAGCAGTACTTC.

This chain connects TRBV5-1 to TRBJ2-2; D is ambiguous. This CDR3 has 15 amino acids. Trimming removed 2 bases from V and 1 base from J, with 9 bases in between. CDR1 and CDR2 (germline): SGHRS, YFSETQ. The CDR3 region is CASSLFLQNTGELFF. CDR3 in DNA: TGCGCCAGCAGCTTATTTCTCCAGAACACCGGGGAGCTGTTTTTT.

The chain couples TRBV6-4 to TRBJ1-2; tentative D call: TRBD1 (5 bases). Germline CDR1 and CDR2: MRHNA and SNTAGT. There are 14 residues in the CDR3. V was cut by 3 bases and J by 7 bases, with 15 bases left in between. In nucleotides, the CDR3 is TGTGCCAGCAGTGATCAAGCCGGGGGGTCTGGCTACACCTTC. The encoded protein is CASSDQAGGSGYTF.

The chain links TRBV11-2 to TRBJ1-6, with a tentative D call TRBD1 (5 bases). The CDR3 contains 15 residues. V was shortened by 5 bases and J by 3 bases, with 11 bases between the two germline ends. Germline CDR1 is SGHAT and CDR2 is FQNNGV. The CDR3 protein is CASSLLGGYNSPLHF. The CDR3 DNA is TGTGCCAGCAGCCTCCTGGGGGGCTATAATTCACCCCTCCACTTT.

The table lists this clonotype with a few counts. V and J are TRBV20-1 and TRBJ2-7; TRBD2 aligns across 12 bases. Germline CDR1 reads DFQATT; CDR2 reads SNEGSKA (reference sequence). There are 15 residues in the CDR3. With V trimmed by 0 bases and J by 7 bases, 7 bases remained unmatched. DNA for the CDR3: TGCAGTGCTAGAGACTCTAGCGGGAGGGCGGGGGAGCAGTACTTC. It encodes CSARDSSGRAGEQYF.

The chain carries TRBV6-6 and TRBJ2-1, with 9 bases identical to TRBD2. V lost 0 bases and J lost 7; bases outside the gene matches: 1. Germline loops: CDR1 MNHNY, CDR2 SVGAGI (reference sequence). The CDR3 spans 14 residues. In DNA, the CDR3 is TGTGCCAGCAGTTACTCGGCGGGGGGGAATGAGCAGTTCTTC. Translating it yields CASSYSAGGNEQFF.

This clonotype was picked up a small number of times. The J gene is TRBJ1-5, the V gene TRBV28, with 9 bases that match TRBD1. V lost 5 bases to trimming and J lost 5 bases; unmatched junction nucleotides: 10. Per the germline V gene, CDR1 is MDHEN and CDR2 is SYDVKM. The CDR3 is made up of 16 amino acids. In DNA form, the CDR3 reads TGTGCCAGCAGTCCTTCCGGGGACAGGGTTCATCAGCCCCAGCATTTT. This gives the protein CASSPSGDRVHQPQHF.

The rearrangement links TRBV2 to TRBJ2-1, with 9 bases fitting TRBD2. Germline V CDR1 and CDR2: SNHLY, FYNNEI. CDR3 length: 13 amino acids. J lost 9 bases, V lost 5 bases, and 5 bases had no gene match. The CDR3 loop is CASSIAGVGEQFF. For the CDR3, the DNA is TGTGCCAGCAGTATAGCGGGAGTGGGTGAGCAGTTCTTC.

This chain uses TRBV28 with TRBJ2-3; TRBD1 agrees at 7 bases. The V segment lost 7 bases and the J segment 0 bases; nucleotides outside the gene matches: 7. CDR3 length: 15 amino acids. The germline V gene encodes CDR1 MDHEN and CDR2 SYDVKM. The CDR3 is CASKRRQGSTDTQYF. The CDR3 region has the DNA TGTGCCAGCAAACGAAGACAGGGTAGCACAGATACGCAGTATTTT.

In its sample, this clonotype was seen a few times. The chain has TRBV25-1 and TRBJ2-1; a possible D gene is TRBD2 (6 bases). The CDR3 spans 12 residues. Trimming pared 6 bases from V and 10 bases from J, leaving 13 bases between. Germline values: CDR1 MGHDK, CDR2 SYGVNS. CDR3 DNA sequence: TGTGCCAGCAGACAGGACTACGACGAGCAGTTCTTC. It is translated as CASRQDYDEQFF.

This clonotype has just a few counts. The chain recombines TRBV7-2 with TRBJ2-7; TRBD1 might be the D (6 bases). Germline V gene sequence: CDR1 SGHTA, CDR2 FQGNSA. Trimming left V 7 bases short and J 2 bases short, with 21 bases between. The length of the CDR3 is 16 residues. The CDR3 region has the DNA TGTGCCAGCACCCTATTCGGACAGCCGGGGCCCTACGAGCAGTACTTC. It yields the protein CASTLFGQPGPYEQYF.

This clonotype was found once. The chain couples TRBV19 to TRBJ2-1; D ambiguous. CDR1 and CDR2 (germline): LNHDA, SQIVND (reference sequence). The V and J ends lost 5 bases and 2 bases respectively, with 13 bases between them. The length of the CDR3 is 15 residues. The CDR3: CASSSMRIPYNEQFF. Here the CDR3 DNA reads TGTGCCAGTAGTTCCATGCGGATACCCTACAATGAGCAGTTCTTC. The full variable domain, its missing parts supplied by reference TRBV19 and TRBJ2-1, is DGGITQSPKYLFRKEGQNVTLSCEQNLNHDAMYWYRQDPGQGLRLIYYSQIVNDFQKGDIAEGYSVSREKKESFPLTVTSAQKNPTAFYLCASSSMRIPYNEQFFGPGTRLTVL.

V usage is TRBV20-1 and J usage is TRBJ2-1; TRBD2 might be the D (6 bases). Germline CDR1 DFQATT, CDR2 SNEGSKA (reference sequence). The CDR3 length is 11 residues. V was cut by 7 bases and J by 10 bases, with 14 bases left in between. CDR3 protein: CSESSGQEQFF. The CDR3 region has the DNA TGCAGTGAAAGTAGCGGACAAGAGCAGTTCTTC.

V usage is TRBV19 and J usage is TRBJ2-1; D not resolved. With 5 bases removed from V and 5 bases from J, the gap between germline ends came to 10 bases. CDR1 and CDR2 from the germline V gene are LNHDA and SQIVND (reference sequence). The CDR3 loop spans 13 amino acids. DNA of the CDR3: TGTGCCAGTAGTCCTACACTTAACAATGAGCAGTTCTTC. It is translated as CASSPTLNNEQFF.

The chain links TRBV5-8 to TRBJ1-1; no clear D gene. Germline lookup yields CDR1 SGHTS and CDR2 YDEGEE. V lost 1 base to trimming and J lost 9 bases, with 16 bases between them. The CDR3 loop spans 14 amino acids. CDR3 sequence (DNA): TGTGCCAGCAGCTTGCTTCTTGGACCCTGGCAAGCTTTCTTT. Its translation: CASSLLLGPWQAFF.